This TCR beta chain originates from a study of blood T cells in healthy people across ages. Primers used in a second PCR of roughly 7 to 12 cycles were a sample-barcoded 5' primer and a J-beta primer mix. TCRdb re-derived calls from the 5' RACE reads in MiXCR, one entry per CDR3 protein. The sample records about 1.4 million distinct CDR3 sequences, approximately 59% being singletons. Study-level points and caveats: Age brought a roughly linear fall in TCR beta diversity measured per million T cells.

Concerning this clonotype itself: Its antigen remains unidentified.

The sequence derives from a man aged 18 to 30 in good health. Sequenced: blood.

The chain's CDR3 is CSAKTPSSYNEQFF. CDR3 DNA: TGCAGTGCAAAGACCCCGAGCTCCTACAATGAGCAGTTCTTC. The rearrangement uses TRBV20-1 and TRBJ2-1; D is uncertain. Per the germline V gene, CDR1 is DFQATT and CDR2 is SNEGSKA (reference sequence). Deletions cut 6 bases from V and 0 bases from J, with 12 bases between. The CDR3 contains 14 residues.